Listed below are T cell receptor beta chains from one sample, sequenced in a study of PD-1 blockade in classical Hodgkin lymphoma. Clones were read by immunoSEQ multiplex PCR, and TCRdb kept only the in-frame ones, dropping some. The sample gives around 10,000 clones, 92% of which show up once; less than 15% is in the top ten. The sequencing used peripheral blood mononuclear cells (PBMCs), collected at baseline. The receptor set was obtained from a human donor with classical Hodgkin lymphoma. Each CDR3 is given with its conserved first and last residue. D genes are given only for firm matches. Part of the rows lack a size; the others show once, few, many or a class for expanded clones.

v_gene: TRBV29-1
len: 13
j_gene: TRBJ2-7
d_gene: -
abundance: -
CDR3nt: TGCAGCGTCCGGGACATAATGGGCTACGAGCAGTACTTC
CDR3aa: CSVRDIMGYEQYF

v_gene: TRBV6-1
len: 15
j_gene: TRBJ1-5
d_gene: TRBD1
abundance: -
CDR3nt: TGTGCCAGCAGTGAAGAAGGACAGGGGGCTCAGCCCCAGCATTTT
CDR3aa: CASSEEGQGAQPQHF

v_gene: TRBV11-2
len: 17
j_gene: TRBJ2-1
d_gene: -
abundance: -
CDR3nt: TGTGCCAGCAGCTTAGAATGGAGACCGAGCTCCTACAATGAGCAGTTCTTC
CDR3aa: CASSLEWRPSSYNEQFF

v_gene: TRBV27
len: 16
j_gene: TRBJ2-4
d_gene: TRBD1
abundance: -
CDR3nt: TGTGCCAGCAGTTCCCCCGGACAGGGGGGCAAAAACATTCAGTACTTC
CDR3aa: CASSSPGQGGKNIQYF

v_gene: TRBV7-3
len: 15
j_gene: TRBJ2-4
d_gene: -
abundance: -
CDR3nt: TGTGCCAGCAGCCCCCACGCAGGGGCCATGAACATTCAGTACTTC
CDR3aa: CASSPHAGAMNIQYF

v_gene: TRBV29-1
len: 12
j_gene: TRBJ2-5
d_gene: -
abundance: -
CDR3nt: TGCAGCGTTGTAGGCAGTAAAGAGACCCAGTACTTC
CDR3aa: CSVVGSKETQYF

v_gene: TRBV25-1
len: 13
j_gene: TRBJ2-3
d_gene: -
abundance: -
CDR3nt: TGTGCCAGCAATCGAAACTCCGATCATACGCAGTATTTT
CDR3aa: CASNRNSDHTQYF

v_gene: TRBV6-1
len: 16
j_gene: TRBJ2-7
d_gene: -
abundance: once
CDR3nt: TGTGCCAGCAGTGAACTAGAGCAGGACCTCCCCTACGAGCAGTACTTC
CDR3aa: CASSELEQDLPYEQYF

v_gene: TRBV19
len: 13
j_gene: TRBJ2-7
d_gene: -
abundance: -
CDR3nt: TGTGCCAGTAGTATAGGCTGGGCCTACGAGCAGTACTTC
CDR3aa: CASSIGWAYEQYF

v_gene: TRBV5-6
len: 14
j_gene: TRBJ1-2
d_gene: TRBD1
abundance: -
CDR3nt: TGTGCCAGCAGCTTGTCGCAGGGGGCAGGTGGCTACACCTTC
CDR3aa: CASSLSQGAGGYTF

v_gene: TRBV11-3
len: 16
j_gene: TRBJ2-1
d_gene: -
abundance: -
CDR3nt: TGTGCCAGCAGCTTCACAATTGGGAGCTGGTTCAATGAGCAGTTCTTC
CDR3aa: CASSFTIGSWFNEQFF

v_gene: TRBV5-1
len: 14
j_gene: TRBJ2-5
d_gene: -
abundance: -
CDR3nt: TGCGCCAGCAGCACGTTCCGGGACGGAGAGACCCAGTACTTC
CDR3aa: CASSTFRDGETQYF

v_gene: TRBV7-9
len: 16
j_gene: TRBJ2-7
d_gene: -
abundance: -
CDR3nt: TGTGCCAGCAGCCCACAAAGGGACGCAGTAGCCTACGAGCAGTACTTC
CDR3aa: CASSPQRDAVAYEQYF

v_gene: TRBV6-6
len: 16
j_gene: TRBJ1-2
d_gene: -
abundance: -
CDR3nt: TGTGCCAGCAGTCGATCCGGACGGGCTCGGCACTATGGCTACACCTTC
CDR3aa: CASSRSGRARHYGYTF

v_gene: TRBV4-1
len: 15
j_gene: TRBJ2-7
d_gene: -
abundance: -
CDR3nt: TGCGCCAGCAGCCAAGGAGGAGGGGACTCCTACGAGCAGTACTTC
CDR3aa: CASSQGGGDSYEQYF

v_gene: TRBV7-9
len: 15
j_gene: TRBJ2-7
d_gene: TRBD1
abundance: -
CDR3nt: TGTGCCAGCAGCCGTGGACAGGGCTATGCCTACGAGCAGTACTTC
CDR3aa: CASSRGQGYAYEQYF

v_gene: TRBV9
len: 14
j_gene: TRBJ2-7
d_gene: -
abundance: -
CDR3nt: TGTGCCAGCAGCGCAGGGACGGCAACCTACGAGCAGTACTTC
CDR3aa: CASSAGTATYEQYF

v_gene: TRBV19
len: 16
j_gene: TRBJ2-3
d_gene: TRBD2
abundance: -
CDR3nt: TGTGCCAGTAGTACCAGACTAGCGGGGGACACAGATACGCAGTATTTT
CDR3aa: CASSTRLAGDTDTQYF

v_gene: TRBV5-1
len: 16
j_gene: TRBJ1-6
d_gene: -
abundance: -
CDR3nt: TGCGCCAGCAGCGCCGACGCTAGCTCCTATAATTCACCCCTCCACTTT
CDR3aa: CASSADASSYNSPLHF

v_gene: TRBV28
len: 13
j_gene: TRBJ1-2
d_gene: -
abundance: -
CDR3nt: TGTGCCAGCAGCCAAGACCCGACCGATGGCTACACCTTC
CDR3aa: CASSQDPTDGYTF

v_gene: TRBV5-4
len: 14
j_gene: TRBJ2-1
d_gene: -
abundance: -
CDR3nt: TGTGCCAGCTTGCCGGACTCAAGCTTTAATGAGCAGTTCTTC
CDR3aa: CASLPDSSFNEQFF

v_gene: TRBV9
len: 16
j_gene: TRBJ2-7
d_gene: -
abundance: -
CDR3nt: TGTGCCAGCAGCGTAGCTGTAACGGGGGCGCTTTACGAGCAGTACTTC
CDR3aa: CASSVAVTGALYEQYF

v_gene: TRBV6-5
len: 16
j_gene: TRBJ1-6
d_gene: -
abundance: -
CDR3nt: TGTGCCAGCAGTTACGGGAGGGGACACAGAAATTCACCCCTCCACTTT
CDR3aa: CASSYGRGHRNSPLHF

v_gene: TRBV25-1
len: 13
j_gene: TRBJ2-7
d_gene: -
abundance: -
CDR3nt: TGTGCCAGCAGTGATGACGTCCTCTACGAGCAGTACTTC
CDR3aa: CASSDDVLYEQYF

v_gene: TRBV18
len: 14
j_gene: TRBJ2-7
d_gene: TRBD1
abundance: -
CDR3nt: TGTGCCAGCTCGCTTACGGGACAGGACTACGAGCAGTACTTC
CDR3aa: CASSLTGQDYEQYF

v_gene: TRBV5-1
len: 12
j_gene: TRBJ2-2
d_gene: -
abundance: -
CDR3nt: TGCGCCAGCAAAAGTGGGACCGGGGAGCTGTTTTTT
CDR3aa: CASKSGTGELFF

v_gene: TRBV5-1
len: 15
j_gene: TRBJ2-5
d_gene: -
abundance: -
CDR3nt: TGCGCCAGCAGCTTGGGCAGGGGTTCCCAAGAGACCCAGTACTTC
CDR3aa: CASSLGRGSQETQYF

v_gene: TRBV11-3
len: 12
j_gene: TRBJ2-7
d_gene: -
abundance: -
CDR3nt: TGTGCCAGCAGAACTAGCACTTACGAGCAGTACTTC
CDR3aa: CASRTSTYEQYF

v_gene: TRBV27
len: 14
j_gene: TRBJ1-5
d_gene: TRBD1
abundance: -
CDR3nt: TGTGCCAGCAGCCTAGACAGGGGACGTCAGCCCCAGCATTTT
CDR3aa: CASSLDRGRQPQHF

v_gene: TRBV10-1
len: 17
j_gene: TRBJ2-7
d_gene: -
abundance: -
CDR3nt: TGCGCCAGCAGTGAGGGAGGTCACCCGGATAGCTCCTACGAGCAGTACTTC
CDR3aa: CASSEGGHPDSSYEQYF

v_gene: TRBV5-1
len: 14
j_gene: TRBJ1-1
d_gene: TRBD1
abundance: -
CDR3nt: TGCGCCAGCAGCTTGACAGGGGTGGGTACTGAAGCTTTCTTT
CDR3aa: CASSLTGVGTEAFF

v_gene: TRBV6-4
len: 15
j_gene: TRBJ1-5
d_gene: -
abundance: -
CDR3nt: TGTGCCAGCCCACGAGGGCAGGGCTACAATCAGCCCCAGCATTTT
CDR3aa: CASPRGQGYNQPQHF

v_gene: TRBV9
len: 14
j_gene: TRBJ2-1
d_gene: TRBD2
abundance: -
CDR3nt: TGTGCCAGCACCGCGGGAGAGGCTATCAATGAGCAGTTCTTC
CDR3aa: CASTAGEAINEQFF

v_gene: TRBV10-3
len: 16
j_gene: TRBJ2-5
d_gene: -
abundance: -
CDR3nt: TGTGCCATCAGTGAAATGGAATTGGGCTTTATGGAGACCCAGTACTTC
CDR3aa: CAISEMELGFMETQYF

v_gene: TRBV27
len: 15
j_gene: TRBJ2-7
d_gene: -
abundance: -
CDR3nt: TGTGCCAGCAGTTTATCATACCGAACTCTAGGGGAGCAGTACTTC
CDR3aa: CASSLSYRTLGEQYF

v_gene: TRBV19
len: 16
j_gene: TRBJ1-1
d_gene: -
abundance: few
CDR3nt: TGTGCCAGTATCAGAACCCACCGCCGGGAGAACACTGAAGCTTTCTTT
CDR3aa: CASIRTHRRENTEAFF

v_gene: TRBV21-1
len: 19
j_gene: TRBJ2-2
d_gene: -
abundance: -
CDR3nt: TGTGCCAGCAGCACCCTAAAGGGACTAGCGGCTTCGAACACCGGGGAGCTGTTTTTT
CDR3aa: CASSTLKGLAASNTGELFF

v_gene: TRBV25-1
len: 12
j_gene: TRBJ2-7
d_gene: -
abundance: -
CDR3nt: TGTGCCAGCAGTCTGGGAGCCTACGAGCAGTACTTC
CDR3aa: CASSLGAYEQYF